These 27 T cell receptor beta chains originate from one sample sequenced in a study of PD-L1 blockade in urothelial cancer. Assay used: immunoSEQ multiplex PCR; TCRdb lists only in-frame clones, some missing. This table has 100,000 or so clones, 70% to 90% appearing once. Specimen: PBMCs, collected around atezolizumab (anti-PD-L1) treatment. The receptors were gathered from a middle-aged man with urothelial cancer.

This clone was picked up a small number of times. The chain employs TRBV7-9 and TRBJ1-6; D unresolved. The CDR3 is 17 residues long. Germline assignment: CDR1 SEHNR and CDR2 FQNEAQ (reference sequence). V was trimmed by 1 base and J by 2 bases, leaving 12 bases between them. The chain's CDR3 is CASSLDKGETYNSPLHF. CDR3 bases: TGTGCCAGCAGCTTAGACAAGGGAGAGACCTATAATTCACCCCTCCACTTT.

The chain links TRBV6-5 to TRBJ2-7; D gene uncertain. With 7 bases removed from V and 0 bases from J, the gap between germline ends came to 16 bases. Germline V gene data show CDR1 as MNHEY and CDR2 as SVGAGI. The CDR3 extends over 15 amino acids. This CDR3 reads CASKSTNTHSYEQYF. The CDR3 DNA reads TGTGCCAGCAAAAGCACTAACACTCACTCCTACGAGCAGTACTTC.

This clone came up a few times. For the CDR3, the DNA is TGCGCCAGCAGCCAAGAAGGACCCAAACTAGCGGGAGGGTACCTTAGCACAGATACGCAGTATTTT. Translating gives CASSQEGPKLAGGYLSTDTQYF. The chain joins TRBV4-1 to TRBJ2-3; 13 bases agree with TRBD2. CDR3 length: 22 residues. V shed 0 bases and J 0 bases; nucleotides not matched to a gene: 15. Germline V gene lookup returns CDR1 MGHRA and CDR2 YSYEKL.

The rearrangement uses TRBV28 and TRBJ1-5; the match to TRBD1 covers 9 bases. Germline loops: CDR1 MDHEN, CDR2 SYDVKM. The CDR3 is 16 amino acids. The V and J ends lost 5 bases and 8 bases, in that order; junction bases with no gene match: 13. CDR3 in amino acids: CASSPTGGFEVKPQHF. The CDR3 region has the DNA TGTGCCAGCAGTCCGACAGGGGGTTTTGAAGTGAAGCCCCAGCATTTT.

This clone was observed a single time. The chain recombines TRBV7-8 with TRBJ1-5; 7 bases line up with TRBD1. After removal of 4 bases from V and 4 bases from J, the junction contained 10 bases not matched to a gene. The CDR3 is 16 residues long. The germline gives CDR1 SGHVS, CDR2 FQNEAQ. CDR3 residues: CASSSYDRDLNQPQHF. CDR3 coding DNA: TGTGCCAGCAGCTCCTACGACAGGGACTTAAATCAGCCCCAGCATTTT.

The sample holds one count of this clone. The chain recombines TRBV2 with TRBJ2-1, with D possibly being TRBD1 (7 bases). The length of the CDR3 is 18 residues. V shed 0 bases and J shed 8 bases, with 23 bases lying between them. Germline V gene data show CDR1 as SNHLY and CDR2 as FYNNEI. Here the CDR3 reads CASSEARGGGGIFDEQFF. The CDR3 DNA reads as TGTGCCAGCAGTGAAGCGCGTGGAGGGGGCGGAATATTCGATGAGCAGTTCTTC.

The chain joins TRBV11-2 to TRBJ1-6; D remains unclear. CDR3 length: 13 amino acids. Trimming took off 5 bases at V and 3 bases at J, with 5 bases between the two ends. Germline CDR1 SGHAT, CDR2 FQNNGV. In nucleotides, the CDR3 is TGTGCCAGCAGCCCTAACTATAATTCACCCCTCCACTTT. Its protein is CASSPNYNSPLHF.

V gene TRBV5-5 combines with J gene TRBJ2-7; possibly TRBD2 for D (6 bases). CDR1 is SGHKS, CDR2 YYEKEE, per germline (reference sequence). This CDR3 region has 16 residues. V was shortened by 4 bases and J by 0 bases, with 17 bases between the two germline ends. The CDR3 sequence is CASSLRGYASSYEQYF. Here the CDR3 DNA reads TGTGCCAGCAGCCTACGGGGGTATGCATCCTCCTACGAGCAGTACTTC.

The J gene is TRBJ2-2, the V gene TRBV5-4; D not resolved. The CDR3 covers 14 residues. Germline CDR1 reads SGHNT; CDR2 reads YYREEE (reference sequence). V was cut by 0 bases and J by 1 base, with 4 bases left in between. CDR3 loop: CASSLELNTGELFF. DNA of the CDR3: TGTGCCAGCAGCTTGGAACTGAACACCGGGGAGCTGTTTTTT.

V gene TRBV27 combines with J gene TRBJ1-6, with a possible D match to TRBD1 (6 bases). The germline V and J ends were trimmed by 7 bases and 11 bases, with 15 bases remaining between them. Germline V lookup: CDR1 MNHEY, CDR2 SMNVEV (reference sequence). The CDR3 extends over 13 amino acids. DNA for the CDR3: TGTGCCAGCACCTGGACAGATCGGACACCCCTCCACTTT. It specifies CASTWTDRTPLHF.

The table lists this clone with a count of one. Here the CDR3 DNA reads TGTGCCAGCAGCTTACCGACAGCGATCAATGAGCAGTTCTTC. Its protein product is CASSLPTAINEQFF. This sequence joins TRBV5-6 and TRBJ2-1; D possibly corresponds to TRBD1 (5 bases). V lost 2 bases and J 6 bases, leaving 12 bases between the germline ends. The CDR3 contains 14 residues. Germline V gene lookup returns CDR1 SGHDT and CDR2 YYEEEE.

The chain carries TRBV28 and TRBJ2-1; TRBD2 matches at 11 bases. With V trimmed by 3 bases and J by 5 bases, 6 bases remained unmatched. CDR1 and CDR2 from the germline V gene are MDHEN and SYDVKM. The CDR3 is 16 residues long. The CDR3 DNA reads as TGTGCCAGCAGTTTTACTAGCGGGAGTGTGAACAATGAGCAGTTCTTC. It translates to CASSFTSGSVNNEQFF.

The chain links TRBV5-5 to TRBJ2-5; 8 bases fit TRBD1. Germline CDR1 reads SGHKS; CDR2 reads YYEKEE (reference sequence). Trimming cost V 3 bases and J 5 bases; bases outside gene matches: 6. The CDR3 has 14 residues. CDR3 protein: CASSSQGVVETQYF. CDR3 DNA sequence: TGTGCCAGCAGCTCACAGGGGGTGGTGGAGACCCAGTACTTC.

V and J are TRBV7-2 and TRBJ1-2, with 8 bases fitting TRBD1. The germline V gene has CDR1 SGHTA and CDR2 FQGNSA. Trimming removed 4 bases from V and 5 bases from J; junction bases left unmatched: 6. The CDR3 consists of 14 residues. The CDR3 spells CASSSDRAEYGYTF. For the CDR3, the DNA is TGTGCCAGCAGCTCGGACAGGGCAGAGTATGGCTACACCTTC.

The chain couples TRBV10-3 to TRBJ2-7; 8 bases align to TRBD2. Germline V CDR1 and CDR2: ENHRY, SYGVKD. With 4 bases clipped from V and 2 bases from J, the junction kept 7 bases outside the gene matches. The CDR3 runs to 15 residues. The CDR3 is CAISGTSGGTYEQYF. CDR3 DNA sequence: TGTGCCATCAGTGGTACTAGCGGAGGAACCTACGAGCAGTACTTC.

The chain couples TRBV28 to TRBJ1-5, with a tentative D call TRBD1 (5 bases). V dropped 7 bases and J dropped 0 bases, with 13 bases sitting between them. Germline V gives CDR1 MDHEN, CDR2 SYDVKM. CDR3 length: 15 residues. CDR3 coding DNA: TGTGCCAGCACCTCCGGACATTATAGCAATCAGCCCCAGCATTTT. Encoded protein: CASTSGHYSNQPQHF.

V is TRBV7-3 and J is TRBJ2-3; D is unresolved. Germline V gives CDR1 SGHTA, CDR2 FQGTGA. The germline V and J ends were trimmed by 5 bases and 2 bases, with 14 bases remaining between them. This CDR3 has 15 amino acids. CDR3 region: CASSAYGGPTDTQYF. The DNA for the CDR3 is TGTGCCAGCAGCGCCTATGGTGGTCCCACAGATACGCAGTATTTT.

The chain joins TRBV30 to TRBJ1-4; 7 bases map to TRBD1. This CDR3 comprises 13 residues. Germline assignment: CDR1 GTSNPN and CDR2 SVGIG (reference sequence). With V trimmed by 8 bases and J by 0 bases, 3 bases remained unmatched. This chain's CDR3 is CAGTASTNEKLFF. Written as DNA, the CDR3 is TGTGCCGGGACAGCGTCAACTAATGAAAAACTGTTTTTT.

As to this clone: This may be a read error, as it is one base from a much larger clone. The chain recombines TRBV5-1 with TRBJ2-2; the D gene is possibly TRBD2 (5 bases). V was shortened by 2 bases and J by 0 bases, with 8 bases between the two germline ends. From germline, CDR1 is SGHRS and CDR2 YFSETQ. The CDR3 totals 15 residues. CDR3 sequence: CASSFSGTNTGELFF. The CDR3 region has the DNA TGCGCCAGCAGCTTCAGCGGTACGAACACCGGGGAGCTGTTTTTT.

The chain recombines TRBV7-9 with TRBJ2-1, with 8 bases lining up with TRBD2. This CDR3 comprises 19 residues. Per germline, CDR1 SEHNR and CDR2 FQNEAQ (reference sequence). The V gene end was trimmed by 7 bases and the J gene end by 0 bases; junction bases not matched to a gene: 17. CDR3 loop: CASTEKVGGRPSSYNEQFF. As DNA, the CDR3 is TGTGCCAGCACCGAAAAGGTTGGCGGGAGGCCTAGCTCCTACAATGAGCAGTTCTTC.

The CDR3 DNA is TGTGCCAGCTCCCCAGCTCGGGGGGTTAATGAGCAGTTCTTC. This sequence encodes CASSPARGVNEQFF. The chain is built from TRBV7-6 and TRBJ2-1; TRBD2 matches 7 bases. The V gene's germline CDR1 is SGHVS and CDR2 FNYEAQ. Trimming removed 8 bases from V and 7 bases from J; junction bases left unmatched: 11. CDR3 length: 14 residues. The full variable domain, in which reference TRBV7-6 and TRBJ2-1 provide the parts outside the CDR3, is GAGVSQSPRYKVTKRGQDVALRCDPISGHVSLYWYRQALGQGPEFLTYFNYEAQQDKSGLPNDRFSAERPEGSISTLTIQRTEQRDSAMYRCASSPARGVNEQFFGPGTRLTVL.

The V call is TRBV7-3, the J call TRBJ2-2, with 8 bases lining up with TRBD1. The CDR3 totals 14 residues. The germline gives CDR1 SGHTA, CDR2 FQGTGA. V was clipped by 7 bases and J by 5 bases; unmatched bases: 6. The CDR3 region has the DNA TGTGCCAGCACCGGGACAGGAGGGACCGGGGAGCTGTTTTTT. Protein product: CASTGTGGTGELFF.

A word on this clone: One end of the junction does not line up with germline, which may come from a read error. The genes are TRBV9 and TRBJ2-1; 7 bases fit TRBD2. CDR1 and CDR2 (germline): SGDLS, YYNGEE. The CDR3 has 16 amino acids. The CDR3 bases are TGTGCCAGCAGCGTTAGCGGGTACGGGTCCTTCAATGAGCAGTTCTTC. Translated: CASSVSGYGSFNEQFF. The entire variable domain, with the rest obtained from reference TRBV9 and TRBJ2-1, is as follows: DSGVTQTPKHLITATGQRVTLRCSPRSGDLSVYWYQQSLDQGLQFLIQYYNGEERAKGNILERFSAQQFPDLHSELNLSSLELGDSALYFCASSVSGYGSFNEQFFGPGTRLTVL.

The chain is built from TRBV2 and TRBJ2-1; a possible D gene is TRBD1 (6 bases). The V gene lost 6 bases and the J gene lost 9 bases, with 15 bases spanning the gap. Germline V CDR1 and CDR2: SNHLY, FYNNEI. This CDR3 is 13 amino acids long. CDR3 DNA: TGTGCCAGCAGGTTACAGGGAACGGGTGAGCAGTTCTTC. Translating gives CASRLQGTGEQFF.

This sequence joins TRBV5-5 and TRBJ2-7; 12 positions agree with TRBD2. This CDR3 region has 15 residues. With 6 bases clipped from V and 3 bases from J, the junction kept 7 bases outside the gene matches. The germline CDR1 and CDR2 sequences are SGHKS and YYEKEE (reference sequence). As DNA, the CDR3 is TGTGCCAGCAACGCCGGACTAGCGGGATTCTACGAGCAGTACTTC. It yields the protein CASNAGLAGFYEQYF.

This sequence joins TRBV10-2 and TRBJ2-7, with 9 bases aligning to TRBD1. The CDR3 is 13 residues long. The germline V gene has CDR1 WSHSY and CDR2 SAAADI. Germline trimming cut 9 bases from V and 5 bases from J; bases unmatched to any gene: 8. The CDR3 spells CASGTGTENEQYF. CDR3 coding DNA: TGCGCCAGTGGGACAGGGACAGAGAACGAGCAGTACTTC.

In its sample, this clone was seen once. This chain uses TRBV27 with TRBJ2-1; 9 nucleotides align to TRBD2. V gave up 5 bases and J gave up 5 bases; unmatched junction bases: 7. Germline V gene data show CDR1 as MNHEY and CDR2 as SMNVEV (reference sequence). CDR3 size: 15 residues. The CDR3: CASSPREGRHNEQFF. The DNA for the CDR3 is TGTGCCAGCAGTCCGCGGGAGGGCCGCCACAATGAGCAGTTCTTC.